Listed below are T cell receptor beta chains from one sample, sequenced in a study of blood T cell repertoires in COVID-19. Clones were sequenced by immunoSEQ multiplex PCR, and TCRdb holds only the in-frame ones, with some missing. The sample shows about 200,000 clones, approximately 83% of them seen only once. The sample was peripheral blood. The receptors shown here come from a man aged 55 to 70 with acute or convalescent COVID-19. CDR3s include the opening cysteine and the closing phenylalanine or tryptophan. The order of the fields is V gene, J gene, clone size, CDR3 length, D gene, CDR3 protein, CDR3 DNA. A D gene is named only where the DNA matches it firmly. Clone size is not always given. Where it is, it says once, few, many or a class for expanded clones.

v_call: TRBV4-1
j_call: TRBJ2-1
clone_size: NA
cdr3_length: 15
d_call: TRBD2
cdr3_aa: CASRLGGSVYNEQFF
cdr3_nt: TGCGCCAGCAGACTGGGCGGGAGTGTATACAATGAGCAGTTCTTC

v_call: TRBV4-2
j_call: TRBJ1-2
clone_size: once
cdr3_length: 14
d_call: TRBD1
cdr3_aa: CASSQGDRGPGYTF
cdr3_nt: TGTGCCAGCAGCCAAGGGGACAGGGGGCCTGGCTACACCTTC

v_call: TRBV5-1
j_call: TRBJ1-3
clone_size: NA
cdr3_length: 14
d_call: NA
cdr3_aa: CASSLGGTGNTIYF
cdr3_nt: TGCGCCAGCAGCTTGGGAGGGACTGGAAACACCATATATTTT

v_call: TRBV7-4
j_call: TRBJ1-4
clone_size: NA
cdr3_length: 13
d_call: NA
cdr3_aa: CASSFGVGGRLFF
cdr3_nt: TGTGCCAGCAGCTTTGGGGTCGGGGGAAGACTGTTTTTT

v_call: TRBV6-5
j_call: TRBJ1-5
clone_size: NA
cdr3_length: 14
d_call: NA
cdr3_aa: CASKMVAGNQPQHF
cdr3_nt: TGTGCCAGCAAAATGGTGGCGGGCAATCAGCCCCAGCATTTT

v_call: TRBV5-1
j_call: TRBJ2-1
clone_size: NA
cdr3_length: 14
d_call: NA
cdr3_aa: CASSLPGVRNEQFF
cdr3_nt: TGCGCCAGCAGCTTGCCGGGAGTGAGGAATGAGCAGTTCTTC

v_call: TRBV7-8
j_call: TRBJ1-5
clone_size: once
cdr3_length: 14
d_call: NA
cdr3_aa: CASSRGQSRQPQHF
cdr3_nt: TGTGCCAGCAGCCGCGGACAGAGCCGTCAGCCCCAGCATTTT

v_call: TRBV3-1/TRBV3-2
j_call: TRBJ2-1
clone_size: NA
cdr3_length: 15
d_call: TRBD1
cdr3_aa: CASSPPRQGTPEQFF
cdr3_nt: TGTGCCAGCAGCCCCCCGCGACAGGGGACACCTGAGCAGTTCTTC

v_call: TRBV7-8
j_call: TRBJ2-7
clone_size: NA
cdr3_length: 15
d_call: TRBD1
cdr3_aa: CASSPKDRPPYEQYF
cdr3_nt: TGTGCCAGCAGCCCAAAGGACAGGCCCCCCTACGAGCAGTACTTC

v_call: TRBV28
j_call: TRBJ1-4
clone_size: few
cdr3_length: 12
d_call: TRBD1
cdr3_aa: CASGQVWGKLFF
cdr3_nt: TGTGCCAGTGGACAGGTTTGGGGAAAACTGTTTTTT

v_call: TRBV5-1
j_call: TRBJ2-3
clone_size: NA
cdr3_length: 16
d_call: TRBD2
cdr3_aa: CASSTGTSISTDTQYF
cdr3_nt: TGCGCCAGCAGCACCGGGACTAGCATAAGCACAGATACGCAGTATTTT

v_call: TRBV6-6
j_call: TRBJ2-2
clone_size: NA
cdr3_length: 16
d_call: TRBD2
cdr3_aa: CASSSYSGSLTGELFF
cdr3_nt: TGTGCCAGCAGTTCCTATAGCGGGAGCTTAACCGGGGAGCTGTTTTTT

v_call: TRBV6-6
j_call: TRBJ2-3
clone_size: NA
cdr3_length: 16
d_call: TRBD1
cdr3_aa: CASSSPGQGALDTQYF
cdr3_nt: TGTGCCAGCAGTTCCCCGGGACAGGGGGCTCTAGATACGCAGTATTTT

v_call: TRBV7-3
j_call: TRBJ2-2
clone_size: NA
cdr3_length: 13
d_call: NA
cdr3_aa: CASSLQETGELFF
cdr3_nt: TGTGCCAGCAGCTTGCAGGAAACCGGGGAGCTGTTTTTT

v_call: TRBV9
j_call: TRBJ2-4
clone_size: NA
cdr3_length: 13
d_call: NA
cdr3_aa: CASSVPGSSIQYF
cdr3_nt: TGTGCCAGCAGCGTACCCGGGTCCTCCATTCAGTACTTC

v_call: TRBV5-4
j_call: TRBJ2-5
clone_size: NA
cdr3_length: 15
d_call: NA
cdr3_aa: CASSLRTDSKSDQYF
cdr3_nt: TGTGCCAGCAGCCTCCGGACAGATTCCAAGAGTGACCAGTACTTC

v_call: TRBV14
j_call: TRBJ2-3
clone_size: NA
cdr3_length: 15
d_call: NA
cdr3_aa: CASSPQENLPGTQYF
cdr3_nt: TGTGCCAGCAGCCCACAAGAGAACCTCCCCGGGACGCAGTATTTT

v_call: TRBV28
j_call: TRBJ2-7
clone_size: NA
cdr3_length: 14
d_call: TRBD1
cdr3_aa: CASSSGTGGNEQYF
cdr3_nt: TGTGCCAGCAGTTCGGGGACAGGGGGCAACGAGCAGTACTTC

v_call: TRBV6-2/TRBV6-3
j_call: TRBJ1-1
clone_size: NA
cdr3_length: 16
d_call: NA
cdr3_aa: CASSYNPGGANTEAFF
cdr3_nt: TGTGCCAGCAGTTACAACCCGGGGGGAGCGAACACTGAAGCTTTCTTT

v_call: TRBV5-1
j_call: TRBJ2-1
clone_size: NA
cdr3_length: 15
d_call: TRBD2
cdr3_aa: CASSLRLAGVNEQFF
cdr3_nt: TGCGCCAGCAGCTTAAGACTAGCGGGAGTCAATGAGCAGTTCTTC

v_call: TRBV7-8
j_call: TRBJ2-5
clone_size: once
cdr3_length: 14
d_call: NA
cdr3_aa: CASSWDILQETQYF
cdr3_nt: TGTGCCAGCAGTTGGGACATATTACAAGAGACCCAGTACTTC

v_call: TRBV28
j_call: TRBJ1-1
clone_size: few
cdr3_length: 16
d_call: TRBD1
cdr3_aa: CASSSTYRGMNTEAFF
cdr3_nt: TGTGCCAGCAGTTCGACATACAGGGGTATGAACACTGAAGCTTTCTTT

v_call: TRBV7-2
j_call: TRBJ2-7
clone_size: NA
cdr3_length: 15
d_call: NA
cdr3_aa: CASSLVGGLSYEQYF
cdr3_nt: TGTGCCAGCAGCTTAGTAGGGGGACTAAGCTACGAGCAGTACTTC

v_call: TRBV11-2
j_call: TRBJ2-7
clone_size: NA
cdr3_length: 12
d_call: NA
cdr3_aa: CASSSTGSRKYF
cdr3_nt: TGTGCCAGCAGCTCAACAGGGAGCCGAAAATACTTC

v_call: TRBV19
j_call: TRBJ2-5
clone_size: few
cdr3_length: 13
d_call: NA
cdr3_aa: CASSGTSAETQYF
cdr3_nt: TGTGCCAGTAGCGGGACATCCGCAGAGACCCAGTACTTC

v_call: TRBV7-3
j_call: TRBJ2-1
clone_size: NA
cdr3_length: 14
d_call: NA
cdr3_aa: CASSPGASYNEQFF
cdr3_nt: TGTGCCAGCAGTCCAGGGGCCTCCTACAATGAGCAGTTCTTC

v_call: TRBV9
j_call: TRBJ1-6
clone_size: NA
cdr3_length: 14
d_call: NA
cdr3_aa: CASSPAQHNSPLHF
cdr3_nt: TGTGCCAGCAGCCCCGCACAGCATAATTCACCCCTCCACTTT

v_call: TRBV19
j_call: TRBJ1-1
clone_size: few
cdr3_length: 13
d_call: NA
cdr3_aa: CASSVDRNTEAFF
cdr3_nt: TGTGCCAGTAGTGTGGACAGGAACACTGAAGCTTTCTTT

v_call: TRBV7-3
j_call: TRBJ2-5
clone_size: NA
cdr3_length: 13
d_call: NA
cdr3_aa: CASSRGVSETQYF
cdr3_nt: TGTGCCAGCAGCCGCGGCGTGTCGGAGACCCAGTACTTC

v_call: TRBV30
j_call: TRBJ2-1
clone_size: NA
cdr3_length: 15
d_call: TRBD2
cdr3_aa: CAWSPTSGAYNEQFF
cdr3_nt: TGTGCCTGGAGTCCCACTAGCGGGGCCTACAATGAGCAGTTCTTC

v_call: TRBV5-4
j_call: TRBJ1-4
clone_size: NA
cdr3_length: 14
d_call: TRBD1
cdr3_aa: CASSSQGFNEKLFF
cdr3_nt: TGTGCCAGCAGCTCACAGGGGTTTAATGAAAAACTGTTTTTT

v_call: TRBV18
j_call: TRBJ2-7
clone_size: NA
cdr3_length: 13
d_call: NA
cdr3_aa: CASSPGSSYEQYF
cdr3_nt: TGTGCCAGCTCGCCAGGGAGCTCCTACGAGCAGTACTTC

v_call: TRBV7-9
j_call: TRBJ1-1
clone_size: NA
cdr3_length: 12
d_call: TRBD1
cdr3_aa: CASSLVQGEAFF
cdr3_nt: TGTGCCAGCAGCTTAGTACAGGGGGAAGCTTTCTTT

v_call: TRBV10-3
j_call: TRBJ2-1
clone_size: NA
cdr3_length: 16
d_call: NA
cdr3_aa: CAISETLGDTYNEQFF
cdr3_nt: TGTGCCATCAGTGAGACCCTTGGTGACACTTACAATGAGCAGTTCTTC

v_call: TRBV28
j_call: TRBJ2-3
clone_size: NA
cdr3_length: 13
d_call: NA
cdr3_aa: CASSLSSTDTQYF
cdr3_nt: TGTGCCAGCAGTTTAAGCAGCACAGATACGCAGTATTTT

v_call: TRBV6-5
j_call: TRBJ2-2
clone_size: NA
cdr3_length: 14
d_call: TRBD1
cdr3_aa: CASKGAGNTGELFF
cdr3_nt: TGTGCCAGCAAGGGGGCTGGGAACACCGGGGAGCTGTTTTTT

v_call: TRBV18
j_call: TRBJ1-1
clone_size: NA
cdr3_length: 15
d_call: TRBD1
cdr3_aa: CASYPGQARGGEAFF
cdr3_nt: TGTGCCAGCTACCCGGGACAGGCCCGGGGCGGTGAAGCTTTCTTT